These 2 T cell receptor beta chains were sequenced from one sample in a study of T cell responses to AZD1222 COVID-19 vaccine. Clones were sequenced by immunoSEQ multiplex PCR, and TCRdb holds only the in-frame ones, with some missing. The data hold some 100,000 clones, with approximately 90% observed a single time. Here the sequenced sample was peripheral blood, taken on day 0 of AZD1222 vaccination. The source is an adult in good health.

The chain uses TRBV4-3 and TRBJ2-7; D ambiguous. V dropped 1 base and J dropped 2 bases, with 12 bases sitting between them. This CDR3 has 15 amino acids. The germline V gene encodes CDR1 LGHNA and CDR2 YSLEER. The CDR3, as DNA: TGCGCCAGCAGCCAAGGTGTAGACACAACCTACGAGCAGTACTTC. Protein product: CASSQGVDTTYEQYF.

This clone was counted between two and nine times. The same CDR3 arises from other DNA sequences in this sample as well. The chain couples TRBV19 to TRBJ2-2, with TRBD1 matching over 8 bases. Germline-derived CDR1 and CDR2 are LNHDA and SQIVND (reference sequence). The CDR3 is made up of 14 amino acids. The V gene end was trimmed by 7 bases and the J gene end by 4 bases; junction bases not matched to a gene: 5. This chain's CDR3 is CASKNRGSTGELFF. CDR3 in DNA: TGTGCCAGTAAGAACAGGGGGAGCACCGGGGAGCTGTTTTTT.